Each of the 21 T cell receptor beta chains below was sequenced from the same sample in a study of CD8+ T cells in alopecia areata. Isolated RNA was reverse transcribed into cDNA used as the sequencing template. Sequenced by immunoSEQ multiplex PCR; TCRdb stores in-frame clones only, minus some. This table holds some 100,000 clones, roughly two fifths found once. The specimen sequenced was CD4+ T cells sorted from blood. These TCRs come from a human donor with alopecia areata.

This chain joins TRBV4-3 and TRBJ2-2; no clear D. V was shortened by 1 base and J by 3 bases, with 6 bases between the two germline ends. CDR1 is LGHNA, CDR2 YSLEER, per germline. The CDR3 is made up of 14 amino acids. The CDR3 DNA reads as TGCGCCAGCAGCCAAGTGGGGTACACCGGGGAGCTGTTTTTT. Translating it yields CASSQVGYTGELFF.

The sample holds a few counts of this clone. This chain links TRBV7-3 with TRBJ2-1; tentatively, D is TRBD1 (6 bases). This CDR3 has 14 amino acids. The V and J ends lost 3 bases and 5 bases respectively, with 11 bases between them. Germline loops: CDR1 SGHTA, CDR2 FQGTGA. CDR3 amino acids: CASSLAGTNNEQFF. In DNA form, the CDR3 reads TGTGCCAGCAGCTTGGCAGGGACAAACAATGAGCAGTTCTTC.

The chain carries TRBV30 and TRBJ2-7; 10 nucleotides agree with TRBD2. The germline V gene encodes CDR1 GTSNPN and CDR2 SVGIG (reference sequence). With 7 bases clipped from V and 2 bases from J, the junction kept 2 bases outside the gene matches. There are 12 residues in the CDR3. Here the CDR3 reads CALTSGPYEQYF. In DNA, the CDR3 is TGTGCCTTGACTAGCGGGCCCTACGAGCAGTACTTC. Together with reference TRBV30 and TRBJ2-7, the CDR3 gives the full variable domain: SQTIHQWPATLVQPVGSPLSLECTVEGTSNPNLYWYRQAAGRGLQLLFYSVGIGQISSEVPQNLSASRPQDRQFILSSKKLLLSDSGFYLCALTSGPYEQYFGPGTRLTVT.

This clone was seen a few times. V usage is TRBV7-9 and J usage is TRBJ2-5; D ambiguous. V was trimmed by 3 bases and J by 5 bases, leaving 4 bases between them. The CDR3 sequence is 11 residues long. In germline, CDR1 is SEHNR, CDR2 FQNEAQ (reference sequence). The CDR3 nucleotides are TGTGCCAGCAGCTTCAGCGAGACCCAGTACTTC. It translates to CASSFSETQYF.

This clone was found a few times. The chain links TRBV28 to TRBJ2-1; TRBD1 aligns across 9 bases. Germline trimming cut 6 bases from V and 7 bases from J; bases unmatched to any gene: 10. Germline-derived CDR1 and CDR2 are MDHEN and SYDVKM. The CDR3 contains 15 residues. CDR3 DNA: TGTGCCAGCAGCCCAGAGGGACAGGGAGAGAATGAGCAGTTCTTC. It yields the protein CASSPEGQGENEQFF.

The V call is TRBV30, the J call TRBJ2-5; possibly TRBD2 for D (5 bases). Germline V gives CDR1 GTSNPN, CDR2 SVGIG (reference sequence). The CDR3 extends over 14 amino acids. Between the trimmed V and J ends, which lost 2 bases and 2 bases, there was a span of 12 bases. The chain's CDR3 is CAWSPFRGQETQYF. CDR3 coding DNA: TGTGCCTGGAGTCCCTTTCGGGGTCAAGAGACCCAGTACTTC.

This clone was picked up a small number of times. The chain combines TRBV29-1 with TRBJ1-1; D is uncertain. The CDR3 length is 14 residues. V was trimmed by 2 bases and J by 1 base, leaving 11 bases between them. Germline loops: CDR1 SQVTM, CDR2 ANQGSEA. The CDR3 region is CSVESPRRNTEAFF. The CDR3 DNA reads as TGCAGCGTTGAAAGTCCGCGGAGGAACACTGAAGCTTTCTTT.

This clone was seen a few times. This chain connects TRBV6-1 to TRBJ2-2; the D gene is possibly TRBD2 (6 bases). The ends were cut back, 6 bases at V and 2 bases at J, with 13 bases in the middle. Germline lookup yields CDR1 MNHNS and CDR2 SASEGT. This CDR3 spans 15 amino acids. CDR3 coding DNA: TGTGCCAGCAGCCGGGACGGACTAAACACCGGGGAGCTGTTTTTT. Translated, it gives CASSRDGLNTGELFF.

This chain connects TRBV7-9 to TRBJ1-2; D remains unclear. The length of the CDR3 is 14 residues. Per germline, CDR1 SEHNR and CDR2 FQNEAQ (reference sequence). Trimming took 5 bases from V and 1 from J, leaving 11 bases between them. CDR3 amino acids: CASSPGQDNYGYTF. CDR3 bases: TGTGCCAGCAGCCCCGGCCAGGATAACTATGGCTACACCTTC. Supplemented by reference TRBV7-9 and TRBJ1-2, the full variable domain reads DTGVSQNPRHKITKRGQNVTFRCDPISEHNRLYWYRQTLGQGPEFLTYFQNEAQLEKSRLLSDRFSAERPKGSFSTLEIQRTEQGDSAMYLCASSPGQDNYGYTFGSGTRLTVV.

The chain combines TRBV29-1 with TRBJ2-5; a weak D match, TRBD1 (6 bases). The CDR3 sequence is 13 residues long. The ends were cut back, 1 base at V and 5 bases at J, with 11 bases in the middle. CDR1 is SQVTM and CDR2 is ANQGSEA in the germline V gene. This CDR3 reads CSVEGVGAETQYF. In DNA, the CDR3 is TGCAGCGTTGAAGGGGTGGGGGCGGAGACCCAGTACTTC.

There are a few counts of this clone. The V call is TRBV28, the J call TRBJ1-5; D unresolved. V was shortened by 3 bases and J by 9 bases, with 18 bases between the two germline ends. This CDR3 is 15 amino acids long. Looked up from germline, CDR1 is MDHEN and CDR2 is SYDVKM. The DNA for the CDR3 is TGTGCCAGCAGTTTCGGCAGGACCCTTTGGCGGCCCCAGCATTTT. This codes for CASSFGRTLWRPQHF.

This chain joins TRBV7-3 and TRBJ2-2; TRBD1 might be the D (5 bases). Germline lookup yields CDR1 SGHTA and CDR2 FQGTGA. Trimming shortened V by 5 bases and J by 6 bases, and 10 bases separated the two germline ends. The CDR3 is made up of 13 amino acids. CDR3 in amino acids: CASSPGQPGELFF. The CDR3 bases are TGTGCCAGCAGCCCAGGACAACCCGGGGAGCTGTTTTTT.

This clone has just a few counts. This chain joins TRBV14 and TRBJ2-3; D is undetermined. From germline, CDR1 is SGHDN and CDR2 FVKESK. V gave up 4 bases and J gave up 0 bases, with 8 bases separating them. This CDR3 comprises 14 residues. CDR3 bases: TGTGCCAGCAGCCCGACACGGAGCACAGATACGCAGTATTTT. Translated, it gives CASSPTRSTDTQYF.

To note about this clone: The same CDR3 can be traced to other DNA sequences in this sample. The CDR3 DNA sequence: TGCGCCAGCAGCTTGCTATCAACTAATGAAAAACTGTTTTTT. It codes for CASSLLSTNEKLFF. V is TRBV5-1 and J is TRBJ1-4; D ambiguous. The CDR3 length is 14 residues. The V gene lost 1 base and the J gene lost 0 bases, with 4 bases spanning the gap. Germline CDR1 SGHRS, CDR2 YFSETQ.

The chain carries TRBV7-9 and TRBJ2-3, with D unclear. Trimming took off 5 bases at V and 1 base at J, with 10 bases between the two ends. The CDR3 runs to 14 residues. In germline, CDR1 is SEHNR, CDR2 FQNEAQ (reference sequence). The CDR3 sequence is CASSVRSGTDTQYF. The DNA of the CDR3 is TGTGCCAGCAGCGTTCGGTCGGGCACAGATACGCAGTATTTT.

V is TRBV29-1 and J is TRBJ2-5; D ambiguous. CDR1 is SQVTM, CDR2 ANQGSEA, per germline. CDR3 length: 10 amino acids. V lost 5 bases and J 11 bases, leaving 12 bases between the germline ends. The CDR3 region has the DNA TGCAGCGTTCTGACTGCAGAGCAGTACTTC. This codes for CSVLTAEQYF.

The chain employs TRBV30 and TRBJ1-2, with 8 nucleotides matching TRBD1. The V segment lost 2 bases and the J segment 9 bases; nucleotides outside the gene matches: 17. The CDR3 covers 16 residues. Germline V gene lookup returns CDR1 GTSNPN and CDR2 SVGIG (reference sequence). The CDR3 sequence is CAWSPQGGQGAGSYTF. In DNA form, the CDR3 reads TGTGCCTGGAGTCCCCAGGGAGGGCAGGGGGCAGGAAGCTACACCTTC. Complete variable domain (other parts from reference TRBV30 and TRBJ1-2): SQTIHQWPATLVQPVGSPLSLECTVEGTSNPNLYWYRQAAGRGLQLLFYSVGIGQISSEVPQNLSASRPQDRQFILSSKKLLLSDSGFYLCAWSPQGGQGAGSYTFGSGTRLTVV.

V and J are TRBV2 and TRBJ1-2, with 7 bases that match TRBD1. Germline CDR1 and CDR2: SNHLY and FYNNEI. Losses at the gene ends were 7 bases for V and 1 base for J; bases not matched to a gene: 3. The CDR3 totals 13 residues. Here the CDR3 DNA reads TGTGCCAGCAAGGGACAGAATAACTATGGCTACACCTTC. It translates to CASKGQNNYGYTF.

J is TRBJ1-4 and V is TRBV7-2; D remains unclear. This CDR3 has 15 residues. V lost 1 base and J lost 12, with 18 bases in between. CDR1 SGHTA and CDR2 FQGNSA come from the germline V gene. CDR3 residues: CASSLDLVWGAELFF. CDR3 coding DNA: TGTGCCAGCAGCTTAGATTTGGTTTGGGGTGCGGAACTGTTTTTT.

V is TRBV4-3 and J is TRBJ2-2; D is ambiguous. This CDR3 spans 11 amino acids. V gave up 8 bases and J gave up 4 bases, with 5 bases separating them. Germline V CDR1 and CDR2: LGHNA, YSLEER. DNA for the CDR3: TGCGCCAGCCGGTCCACCGGGGAGCTGTTTTTT. It encodes CASRSTGELFF.

The sample holds a few counts of this clone. The chain's CDR3 is CSVETPYSYNEQFF. In nucleotides, the CDR3 is TGCAGCGTTGAAACCCCCTACTCCTACAATGAGCAGTTCTTC. The rearrangement links TRBV29-1 to TRBJ2-1, with unresolved D. CDR3 length equals 14 residues. Germline lookup yields CDR1 SQVTM and CDR2 ANQGSEA. Trimming cost V 2 bases and J 0 bases, with 8 bases left between them.